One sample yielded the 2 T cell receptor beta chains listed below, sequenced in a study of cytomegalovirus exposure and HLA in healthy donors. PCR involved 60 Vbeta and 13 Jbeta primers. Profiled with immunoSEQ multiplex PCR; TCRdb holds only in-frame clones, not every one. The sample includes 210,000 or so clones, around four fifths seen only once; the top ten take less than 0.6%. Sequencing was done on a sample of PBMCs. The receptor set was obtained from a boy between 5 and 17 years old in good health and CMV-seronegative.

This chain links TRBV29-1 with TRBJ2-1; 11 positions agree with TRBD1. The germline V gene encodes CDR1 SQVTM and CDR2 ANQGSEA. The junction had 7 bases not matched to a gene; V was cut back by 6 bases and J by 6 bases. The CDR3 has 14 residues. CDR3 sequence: CSVDRDRGTNEQFF. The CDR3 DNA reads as TGCAGCGTAGACCGGGACAGGGGGACCAATGAGCAGTTCTTC.

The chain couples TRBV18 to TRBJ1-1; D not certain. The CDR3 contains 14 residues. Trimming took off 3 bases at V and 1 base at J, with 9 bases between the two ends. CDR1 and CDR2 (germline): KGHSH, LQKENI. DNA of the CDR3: TGTGCCAGCTCACCGCTCGACACGAACACTGAAGCTTTCTTT. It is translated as CASSPLDTNTEAFF.